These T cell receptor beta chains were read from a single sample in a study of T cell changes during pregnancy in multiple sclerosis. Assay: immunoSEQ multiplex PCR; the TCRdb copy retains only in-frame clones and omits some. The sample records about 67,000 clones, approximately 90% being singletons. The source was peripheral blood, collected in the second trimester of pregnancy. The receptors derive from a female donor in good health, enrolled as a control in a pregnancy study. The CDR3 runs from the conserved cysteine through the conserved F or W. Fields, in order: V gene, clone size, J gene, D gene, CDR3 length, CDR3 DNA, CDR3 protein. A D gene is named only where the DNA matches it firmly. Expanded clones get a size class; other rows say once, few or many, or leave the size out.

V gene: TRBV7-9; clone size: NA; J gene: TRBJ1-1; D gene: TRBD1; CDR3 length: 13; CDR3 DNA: TGTGCCAGCAGCTCAGGGGGAGACACTGAAGCTTTCTTT; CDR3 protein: CASSSGGDTEAFF
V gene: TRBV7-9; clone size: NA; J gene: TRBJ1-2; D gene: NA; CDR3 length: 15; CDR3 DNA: TGTGCCAGCAGCTTAGTGGGGGGGCTCTTCTATGGCTACACCTTC; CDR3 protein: CASSLVGGLFYGYTF
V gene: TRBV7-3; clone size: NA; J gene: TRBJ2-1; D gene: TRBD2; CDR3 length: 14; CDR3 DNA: TGTGCCAGCGGTAGAGCGGGGGGGAACAATGAGCAGTTCTTC; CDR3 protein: CASGRAGGNNEQFF
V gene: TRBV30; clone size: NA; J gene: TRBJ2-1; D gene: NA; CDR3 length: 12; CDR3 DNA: TGTGCCTGGACCGCTGAGGAACTCGAGCAGTTCTTC; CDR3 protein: CAWTAEELEQFF
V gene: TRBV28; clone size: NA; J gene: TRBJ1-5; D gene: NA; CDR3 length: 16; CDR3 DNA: TGTGCCAGCAGTTTATTAATAGCGTTAGGCAATCAGCCCCAGCATTTT; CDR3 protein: CASSLLIALGNQPQHF
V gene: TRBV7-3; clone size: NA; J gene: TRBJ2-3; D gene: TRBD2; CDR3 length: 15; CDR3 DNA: TGTGCCAGCAGCCCCGGGACTAGCAGCACAGATACGCAGTATTTT; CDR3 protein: CASSPGTSSTDTQYF
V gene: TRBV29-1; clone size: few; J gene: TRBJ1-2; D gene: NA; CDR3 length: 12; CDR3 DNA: TGCAGCGTTGCTCGTGTTAACTATGGCTACACCTTC; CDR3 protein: CSVARVNYGYTF
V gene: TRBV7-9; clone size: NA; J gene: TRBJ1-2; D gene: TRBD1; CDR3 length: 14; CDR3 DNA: TGTGCCAGCAGCCCGGGACAGGTATACTATGGCTACACCTTC; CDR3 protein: CASSPGQVYYGYTF
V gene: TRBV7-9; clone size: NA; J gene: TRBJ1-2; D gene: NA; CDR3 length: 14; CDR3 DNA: TGTGCCAGCAGCTTAGGTAGCGTGAACTATGGCTACACCTTC; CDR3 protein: CASSLGSVNYGYTF
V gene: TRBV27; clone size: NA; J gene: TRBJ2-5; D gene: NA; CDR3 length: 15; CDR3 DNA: TGTGCCAGCAGTTATGGCAGGATAGAACAAGAGACCCAGTACTTC; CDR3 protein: CASSYGRIEQETQYF
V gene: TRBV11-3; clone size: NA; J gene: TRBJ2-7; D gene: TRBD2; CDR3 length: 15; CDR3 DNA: TGTGCCAGCAGCTTAACGACTAGCCAACTGGGGGAGCAGTACTTC; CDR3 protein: CASSLTTSQLGEQYF
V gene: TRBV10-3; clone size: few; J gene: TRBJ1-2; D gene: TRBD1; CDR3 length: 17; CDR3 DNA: TGTGCCATCAGTGACGGGACAGGGACCGCTCCTAACTATGGCTACACCTTC; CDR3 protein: CAISDGTGTAPNYGYTF
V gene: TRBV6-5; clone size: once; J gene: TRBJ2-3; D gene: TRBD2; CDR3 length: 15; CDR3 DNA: TGTGCCAGCACACGACTAGCGGGGCGCACTGATACGCAGTATTTT; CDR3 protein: CASTRLAGRTDTQYF
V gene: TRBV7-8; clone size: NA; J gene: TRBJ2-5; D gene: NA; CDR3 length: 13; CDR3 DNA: TGTGCCAGCAGCTTAGTAGAGGGTGGGACCCAGTACTTC; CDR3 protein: CASSLVEGGTQYF
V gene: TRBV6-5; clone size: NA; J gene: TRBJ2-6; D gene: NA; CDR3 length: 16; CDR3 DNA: TGTGCCAGCAGATACTCTGGAGCCTCTGGGGCCAACGTCCTGACTTTC; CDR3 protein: CASRYSGASGANVLTF
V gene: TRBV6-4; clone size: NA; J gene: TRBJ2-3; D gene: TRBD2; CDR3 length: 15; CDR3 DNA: TGTGCCAGCAGTGGCGTCGGGGGGGAGGTAGATACGCAGTATTTT; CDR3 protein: CASSGVGGEVDTQYF
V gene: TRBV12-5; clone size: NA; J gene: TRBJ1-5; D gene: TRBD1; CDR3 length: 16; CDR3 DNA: TGTGCTAGTGGTTTGGGGTCAGGGGGCGGCAATCAGCCCCAGCATTTT; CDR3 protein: CASGLGSGGGNQPQHF
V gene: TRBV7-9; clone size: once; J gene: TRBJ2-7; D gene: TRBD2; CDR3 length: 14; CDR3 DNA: TGTGCCAGCAGCCGGACTAGCGGAGACTACGAGCAGTACTTC; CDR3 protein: CASSRTSGDYEQYF
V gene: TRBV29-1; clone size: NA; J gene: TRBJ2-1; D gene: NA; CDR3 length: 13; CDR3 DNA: TGCAGCGCGAAACTTCAAGAGTTCGGTGAGCAGTTCTTC; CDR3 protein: CSAKLQEFGEQFF
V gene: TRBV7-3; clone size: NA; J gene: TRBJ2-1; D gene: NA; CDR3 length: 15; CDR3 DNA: TGTGCCAGCAGCTTCGGTAGCGGCCCCTGGGATGAGCAGTTCTTC; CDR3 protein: CASSFGSGPWDEQFF
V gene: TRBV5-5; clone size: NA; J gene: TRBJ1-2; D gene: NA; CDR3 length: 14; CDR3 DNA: TGTGCCAGCAGCACCGGAACAGGGAACTATGGCTACACCTTC; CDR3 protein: CASSTGTGNYGYTF
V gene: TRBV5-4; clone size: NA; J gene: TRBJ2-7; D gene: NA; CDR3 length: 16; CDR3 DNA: TGTGCCAGCAGCTTGGGCAATGCGGGGAATTCCTACGAGCAGTACTTC; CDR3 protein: CASSLGNAGNSYEQYF
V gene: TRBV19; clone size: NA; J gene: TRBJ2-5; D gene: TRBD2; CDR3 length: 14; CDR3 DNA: TGTGCCAGTAGGCTAGCGGGCGGGGGAGAGACCCAGTACTTC; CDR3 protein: CASRLAGGGETQYF
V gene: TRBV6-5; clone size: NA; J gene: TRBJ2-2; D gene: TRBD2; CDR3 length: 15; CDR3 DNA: TGTGCCAGCAGGTCCGGACTAGCGGTCACCGGGGAGCTGTTTTTT; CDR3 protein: CASRSGLAVTGELFF
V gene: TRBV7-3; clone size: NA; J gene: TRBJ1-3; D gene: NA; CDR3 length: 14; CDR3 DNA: TGTGCCAGCAGCTCTGGGACATCCCGAAGCACCATATATTTT; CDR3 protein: CASSSGTSRSTIYF
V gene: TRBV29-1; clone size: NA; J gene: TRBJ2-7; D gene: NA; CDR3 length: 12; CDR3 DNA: TGCAGCGCCTCAGGGGTTTCCTACGAGCAGTACTTC; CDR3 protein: CSASGVSYEQYF
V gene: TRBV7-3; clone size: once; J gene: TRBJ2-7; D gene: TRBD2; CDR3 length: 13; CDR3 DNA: TGTGCCAGCAGCTCGGGGGGAGGCTACGAGCAGTACTTC; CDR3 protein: CASSSGGGYEQYF
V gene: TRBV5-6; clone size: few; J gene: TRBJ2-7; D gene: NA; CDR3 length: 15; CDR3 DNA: TGTGCCAGCAGCCCCTCGATTGGGAGACTCTACGAGCAGTACTTC; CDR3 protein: CASSPSIGRLYEQYF
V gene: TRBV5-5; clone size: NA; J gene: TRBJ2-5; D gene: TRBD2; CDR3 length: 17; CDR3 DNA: TGTGCCAGCAGCTTGGCCATGGCTAGCGGGGGTCGTGAGACCCAGTACTTC; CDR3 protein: CASSLAMASGGRETQYF
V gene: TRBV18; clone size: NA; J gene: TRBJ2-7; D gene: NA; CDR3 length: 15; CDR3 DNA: TGTGCCAGCTCATCCTCAGGGATTCGAAGTTACGAGCAGTACTTC; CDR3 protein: CASSSSGIRSYEQYF
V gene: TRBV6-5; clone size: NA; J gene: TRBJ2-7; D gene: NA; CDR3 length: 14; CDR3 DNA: TGTGCCAGCAGTTCCCCGGGACTTTTTTACGAGCAGTACTTC; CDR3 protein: CASSSPGLFYEQYF
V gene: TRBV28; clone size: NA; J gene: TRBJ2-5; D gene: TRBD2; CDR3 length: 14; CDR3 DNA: TGTGCCAGCAGTTCGATAGCGGGAGTGGAGACCCAGTACTTC; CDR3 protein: CASSSIAGVETQYF
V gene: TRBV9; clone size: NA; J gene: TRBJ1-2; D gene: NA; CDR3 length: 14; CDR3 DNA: TGTGCCAGCGGGGACTCAGAACGTCTATATGGCTACACCTTC; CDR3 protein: CASGDSERLYGYTF
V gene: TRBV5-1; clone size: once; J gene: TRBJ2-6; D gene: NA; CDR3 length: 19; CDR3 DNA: TGCGCCAGCAGCCCGGATGGAGGGTACTATGACTCTGGGGCCAACGTCCTGACTTTC; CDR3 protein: CASSPDGGYYDSGANVLTF
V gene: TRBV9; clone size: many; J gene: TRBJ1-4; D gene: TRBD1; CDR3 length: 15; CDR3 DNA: TGTGCCAGCAGCGGTGGACAGGGGGCAGGTGAAAAACTGTTTTTT; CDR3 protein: CASSGGQGAGEKLFF
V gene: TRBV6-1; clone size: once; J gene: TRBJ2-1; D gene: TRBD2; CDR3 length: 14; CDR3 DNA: TGTGCCAGCAGTGAAGGGACTAGCGGGTCCGAGCAGTTCTTC; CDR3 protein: CASSEGTSGSEQFF
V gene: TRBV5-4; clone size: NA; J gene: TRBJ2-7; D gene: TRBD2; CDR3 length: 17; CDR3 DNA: TGTGCCAGCAGCTGGGGACAGTCCGGGACTAGCAGATCCCGGCAGTACTTC; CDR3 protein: CASSWGQSGTSRSRQYF
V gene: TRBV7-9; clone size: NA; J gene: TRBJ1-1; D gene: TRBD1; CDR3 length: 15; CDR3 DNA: TGTGCCAGCAGCTTCCCCGGGACAGATAACACTGAAGCTTTCTTT; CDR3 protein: CASSFPGTDNTEAFF
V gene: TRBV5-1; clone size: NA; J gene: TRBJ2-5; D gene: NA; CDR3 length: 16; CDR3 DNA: TGCGCCAGCAGTGGAGCGGCAAGGAACCTACAAGAGACCCAGTACTTC; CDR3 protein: CASSGAARNLQETQYF
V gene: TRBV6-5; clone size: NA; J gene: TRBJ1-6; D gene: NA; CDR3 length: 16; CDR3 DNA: TGTGCCAGCAGTTACGGCGGGGGCGGCTATAATTCACCCCTCCACTTT; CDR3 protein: CASSYGGGGYNSPLHF
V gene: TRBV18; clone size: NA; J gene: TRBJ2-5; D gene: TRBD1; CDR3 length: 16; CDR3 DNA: TGTGCCAGCTCACCTGTGGACAGGGCCGAGCAAGAGACCCAGTACTTC; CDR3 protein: CASSPVDRAEQETQYF
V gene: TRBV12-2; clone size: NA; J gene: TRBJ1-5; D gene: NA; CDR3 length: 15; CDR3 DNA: TGTGCAAGTCGCTCTCTCGACAGGGTGAATCAGCCCCAGCATTTT; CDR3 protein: CASRSLDRVNQPQHF
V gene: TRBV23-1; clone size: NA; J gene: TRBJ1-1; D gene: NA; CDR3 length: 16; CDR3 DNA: TGCGCCAGCAAGGGGGGTGCGGGGGGCCACACCACTGAAGCTTTCTTT; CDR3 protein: CASKGGAGGHTTEAFF
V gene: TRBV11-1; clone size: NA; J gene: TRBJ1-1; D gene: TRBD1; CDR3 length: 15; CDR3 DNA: TGTGCCAGCAGCTCACCCGGGACAGGGCACACTGAAGCTTTCTTT; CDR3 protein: CASSSPGTGHTEAFF
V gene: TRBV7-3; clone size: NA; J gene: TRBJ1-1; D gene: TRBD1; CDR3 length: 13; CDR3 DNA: TGTGCCAGCAGGATCTCAGGGGGGACTGAAGCTTTCTTT; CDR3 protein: CASRISGGTEAFF
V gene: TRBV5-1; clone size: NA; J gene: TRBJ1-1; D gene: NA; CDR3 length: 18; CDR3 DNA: TGCGCCAGCAGCCAAGAAACCTCGACAGCCCTAGTGAACACTGAAGCTTTCTTT; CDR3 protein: CASSQETSTALVNTEAFF
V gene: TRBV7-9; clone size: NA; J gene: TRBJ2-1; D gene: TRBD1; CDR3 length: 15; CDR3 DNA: TGTGCCAGCAGCAGCCGGGACAGGGGGCTGGGTGAGCAGTTCTTC; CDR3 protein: CASSSRDRGLGEQFF
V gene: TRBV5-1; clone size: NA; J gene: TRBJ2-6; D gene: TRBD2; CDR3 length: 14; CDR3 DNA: TGCGCCAGCAAAGCGGGAACTGGGGCCAACGTCCTGACTTTC; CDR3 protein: CASKAGTGANVLTF
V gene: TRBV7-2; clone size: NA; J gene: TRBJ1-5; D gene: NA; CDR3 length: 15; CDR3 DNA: TGTGCCAGCAGCTTAAGGGTGAGGGGCAATCAGCCCCAGCATTTT; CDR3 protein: CASSLRVRGNQPQHF
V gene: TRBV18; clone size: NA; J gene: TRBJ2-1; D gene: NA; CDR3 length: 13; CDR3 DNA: TGTGCCAGCTCACCTACTAGGGACAATGAGCAGTTCTTC; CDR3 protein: CASSPTRDNEQFF
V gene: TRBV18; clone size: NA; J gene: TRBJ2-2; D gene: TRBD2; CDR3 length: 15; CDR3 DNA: TGTGCCAGCTCTCCAACTAGCGGGGAAACCGGGGAGCTGTTTTTT; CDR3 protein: CASSPTSGETGELFF
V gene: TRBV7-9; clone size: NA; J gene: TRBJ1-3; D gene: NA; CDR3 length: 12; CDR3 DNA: TGTGCCTGGGGAGGCTGGGGTAACACCATATATTTT; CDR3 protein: CAWGGWGNTIYF